The 25 T cell receptor beta chains in this list originate from one sample, sequenced in a study of PD-L1 blockade in urothelial cancer. The time point is: pretreatment peripheral blood. Sequencing used immunoSEQ multiplex PCR; TCRdb keeps in-frame clones, though not all of them. The data contain some 52,000 clones, approximately 77% of them singletons. Sequences were derived from PBMCs, sampled around atezolizumab (anti-PD-L1) treatment. All receptors derive from a man between 65 and 79 years old with urothelial cancer.

The rearrangement uses TRBV7-2 and TRBJ2-1, with 12 bases lining up with TRBD2. Losses at the gene ends were 4 bases for V and 1 base for J; bases not matched to a gene: 5. The CDR3 covers 17 residues. The germline V gene has CDR1 SGHTA and CDR2 FQGNSA. CDR3 coding DNA: TGTGCCAGCAGCTACAGGACTAGCGGGATGTCCTACAATGAGCAGTTCTTC. Its protein is CASSYRTSGMSYNEQFF.

Sample share makes this clone medium-sized (0.01 to 0.1%). This chain links TRBV29-1 with TRBJ2-7, with D possibly being TRBD2 (7 bases). V was shortened by 2 bases and J by 3 bases, with 29 bases between the two germline ends. Germline values: CDR1 SQVTM, CDR2 ANQGSEA. The CDR3 covers 19 residues. The CDR3, as DNA: TGCAGCGTTGAAATCTTGGGAGGGCAGGGGCAGGCGTTGAGCTACGAGCAGTACTTC. This sequence encodes CSVEILGGQGQALSYEQYF.

The chain uses TRBV7-2 and TRBJ2-3; D gene unclear. Germline loops: CDR1 SGHTA, CDR2 FQGNSA. V gave up 4 bases and J gave up 5 bases, with 10 bases separating them. The CDR3 runs 13 residues. DNA of the CDR3: TGTGCCAGCAGCTCCGGATCGGGAGATACGCAGTATTTT. Translating it yields CASSSGSGDTQYF. Supplemented by reference TRBV7-2 and TRBJ2-3, the full variable domain reads GAGVSQSPSNKVTEKGKDVELRCDPISGHTALYWYRQSLGQGLEFLIYFQGNSAPDKSGLPSDRFSAERTGGSVSTLTIQRTQQEDSAVYLCASSSGSGDTQYFGPGTRLTVL.

This sequence joins TRBV27 and TRBJ1-4, with TRBD1 matching 9 bases. This CDR3 region has 14 residues. Unmatched junction bases numbered 4, after V lost 4 bases and J lost 7 bases. CDR1 MNHEY and CDR2 SMNVEV come from the germline V gene (reference sequence). The CDR3, as DNA: TGTGCCAGCAGTTCACAGGGGGCCGGTGAAAAACTGTTTTTT. This sequence encodes CASSSQGAGEKLFF.

The J gene is TRBJ2-1, the V gene TRBV27; 7 nucleotides line up with TRBD1. Per germline, CDR1 MNHEY and CDR2 SMNVEV (reference sequence). The trim removed 6 bases at V and 6 bases at J, leaving 8 bases unmatched. CDR3 size: 14 residues. CDR3 region: CASSATGPPNEQFF. CDR3 DNA: TGTGCCAGCAGCGCGACAGGGCCTCCCAATGAGCAGTTCTTC.

This chain uses TRBV7-8 with TRBJ2-7, with D possibly matching TRBD1 (6 bases). This CDR3 has 12 residues. Looked up from germline, CDR1 is SGHVS and CDR2 is FQNEAQ. V shed 1 base and J shed 7 bases, with 8 bases lying between them. CDR3 region: CASSLGRGEQYF. Written as DNA, the CDR3 is TGTGCCAGCAGCTTAGGCAGGGGTGAGCAGTACTTC.

The V and J genes are TRBV7-8 and TRBJ1-5, with 8 nucleotides matching TRBD1. The CDR3 consists of 16 residues. The junction had 9 bases not matched to a gene; V was cut back by 1 base and J by 7 bases. Germline V CDR1 and CDR2: SGHVS, FQNEAQ. The CDR3 reads CASSLGPGQGGQPQHF. The CDR3 region has the DNA TGTGCCAGCAGCTTAGGTCCCGGACAGGGCGGCCAGCCCCAGCATTTT.

The chain links TRBV23-1 to TRBJ1-5; 10 bases map to TRBD1. TRBV23-1 is an ORF for which the function is uncertain. The CDR3 runs to 19 residues. V was pared by 4 bases and J by 6 bases, with 18 bases of the junction left unmatched. This CDR3 reads CASSPSRDRGLPWGQPQHF. The CDR3 DNA sequence: TGCGCCAGCAGTCCCTCCCGGGACAGGGGCCTTCCTTGGGGTCAGCCCCAGCATTTT.

The CDR3 region has the DNA TGTGCCATCAGTGATTTTACAGGGGGCGTCAGAGAGACCCAGTACTTC. This codes for CAISDFTGGVRETQYF. The chain recombines TRBV10-3 with TRBJ2-5, with TRBD1 matching 9 bases. The CDR3 is 16 residues long. Germline V gene lookup returns CDR1 ENHRY and CDR2 SYGVKD. The V gene end was trimmed by 3 bases and the J gene end by 4 bases; junction bases not matched to a gene: 9.

This clone has only a few counts. The V gene is TRBV4-3, the J gene TRBJ2-7; TRBD2 matches at 9 bases. Germline assignment: CDR1 LGHNA and CDR2 YSLEER. This CDR3 is built from 18 residues. The V gene end was trimmed by 0 bases and the J gene end by 2 bases; junction bases not matched to a gene: 11. The CDR3 DNA is TGCGCCAGCAGCCAAGATAACCCCAGCGGGGGGCTGCCCTACGAGCAGTACTTC. Protein product: CASSQDNPSGGLPYEQYF.

This clone was recorded a few times. The chain uses TRBV5-4 and TRBJ2-5, with TRBD2 as a possible D gene (5 bases). Trimming removed 0 bases at V and 5 bases at J, with 11 bases between. Germline-derived CDR1 and CDR2 are SGHNT and YYREEE (reference sequence). The CDR3 covers 14 residues. CDR3 DNA sequence: TGTGCCAGCAGCTTGGCCGGCGGGCGGGAGACCCAGTACTTC. Protein sequence: CASSLAGGRETQYF.

The chain has TRBV19 and TRBJ1-1; D gene ambiguous. Trimming shortened V by 3 bases and J by 10 bases, and 12 bases separated the two germline ends. This CDR3 comprises 12 residues. CDR1 is LNHDA, CDR2 SQIVND, per germline (reference sequence). CDR3 sequence (DNA): TGTGCCAGTAGTATGTCTTTTGCAGGAGCTTTCTTT. Translation: CASSMSFAGAFF.

This clone appeared a few times. The CDR3 protein is CASRGIGRGWTDTQYF. CDR3 in DNA: TGCGCCAGCCGGGGTATAGGGAGGGGGTGGACAGATACGCAGTATTTT. This chain connects TRBV4-1 to TRBJ2-3; tentative D call: TRBD2 (7 bases). Germline assignment: CDR1 MGHRA and CDR2 YSYEKL. Trimming cost V 8 bases and J 3 bases, with 21 bases left between them. The CDR3 extends over 16 amino acids.

This chain joins TRBV5-8 and TRBJ1-6; D may be TRBD1 (5 bases). The CDR3 covers 14 residues. CDR1 SGHTS and CDR2 YDEGEE come from the germline V gene. V gave up 4 bases and J gave up 10 bases, with 15 bases separating them. CDR3 sequence (DNA): TGTGCCAGCAGCCTGGGGGAGGGGAACTCACCCCTCCACTTT. This gives the protein CASSLGEGNSPLHF.

V and J are TRBV12-5 and TRBJ1-1, with 9 nucleotides matching TRBD1. From germline, CDR1 is LGHNT and CDR2 FRNRAP. With 0 bases clipped from V and 2 bases from J, the junction kept 13 bases outside the gene matches. The length of the CDR3 is 19 residues. CDR3 sequence reads: CASGLVLGGGTGLNTEAFF. The CDR3 region has the DNA TGTGCTAGTGGTTTGGTACTAGGTGGAGGGACAGGGCTTAACACTGAAGCTTTCTTT.

The chain recombines TRBV5-4 with TRBJ1-5; D not certain. Germline CDR1 and CDR2: SGHNT and YYREEE (reference sequence). V lost 4 bases to trimming and J lost 7 bases, with 12 bases between them. The CDR3 has 13 amino acids. The CDR3 loop reads CASSTDAGQPQHF. For the CDR3, the DNA is TGTGCCAGCAGCACGGACGCGGGCCAGCCCCAGCATTTT.

The genes are TRBV5-8 and TRBJ1-6, with D possibly matching TRBD1 (5 bases). This CDR3 has 16 residues. Germline V gene lookup returns CDR1 SGHTS and CDR2 YDEGEE. Trimming removed 4 bases at V and 0 bases at J, with 11 bases between. The CDR3 DNA reads TGTGCCAGCAGCACCTACAGGAGCTCCTATAATTCACCCCTCCACTTT. It translates to CASSTYRSSYNSPLHF.

The chain carries TRBV11-3 and TRBJ2-5; the match to TRBD1 covers 7 bases. The ends lost 3 bases at V and 3 bases at J; junction bases unmatched: 4. This CDR3 is built from 14 residues. The germline gives CDR1 SGHNT, CDR2 YENEEA. The CDR3 sequence is CASSFRDSKETQYF. For the CDR3, the DNA is TGTGCCAGCAGCTTCCGGGACAGCAAAGAGACCCAGTACTTC.

The chain couples TRBV18 to TRBJ1-5; TRBD1 might be the D (5 bases). V was cut by 3 bases and J by 3 bases, with 15 bases left in between. The CDR3 length is 16 residues. Germline CDR1 is KGHSH and CDR2 is LQKENI. The CDR3 DNA reads as TGTGCCAGCTCACCGAGTCAGGGAGGCTTCAATCAGCCCCAGCATTTT. Translating gives CASSPSQGGFNQPQHF.

The chain joins TRBV6-6 to TRBJ2-7; 10 nucleotides align to TRBD1. The CDR3 is 14 residues long. CDR1 MNHNY and CDR2 SVGAGI come from the germline V gene (reference sequence). V was pared by 5 bases and J by 4 bases, with 5 bases of the junction left unmatched. The CDR3: CASSQPGQGYEQYF. For the CDR3, the DNA is TGTGCCAGCAGTCAGCCGGGACAGGGGTACGAGCAGTACTTC.

The V call is TRBV6-1, the J call TRBJ2-3, with TRBD1 as a possible D gene (6 bases). Trimming stripped 4 bases from V and 2 bases from J, with 16 bases between. CDR1 is MNHNS, CDR2 SASEGT, per germline. The CDR3 length is 16 residues. The CDR3 sequence is CASSGQVLPYTDTQYF. DNA for the CDR3: TGTGCCAGCAGTGGACAGGTTCTACCGTACACAGATACGCAGTATTTT.

V is TRBV5-1 and J is TRBJ2-2; TRBD2 agrees at 10 bases. The CDR3 covers 17 residues. J lost 4 bases, V lost 1 base, and 7 bases had no gene match. Germline-derived CDR1 and CDR2 are SGHRS and YFSETQ. CDR3 nucleotide sequence: TGCGCCAGCAGCTTGTCTCTAGCGGGAGATTTCACCGGGGAGCTGTTTTTT. Protein sequence: CASSLSLAGDFTGELFF.

This chain connects TRBV21-1 to TRBJ2-7; the table's D gene call, TRBD2, was not cross checked with the DNA. TRBV21-1 corresponds to a pseudogene. The CDR3 totals 16 residues. CDR3 DNA: TGTGCCAGCAGCAAAGTGAGGGCAACTAGCGCGTACGAGCAGTACTTC. Protein product: CASSKVRATSAYEQYF.

The chain combines TRBV7-6 with TRBJ2-3; 11 nucleotides match TRBD2. The CDR3 runs to 19 residues. The J segment lost 3 bases and the V segment lost 3 bases, leaving 14 bases of the junction unmatched. Germline CDR1 is SGHVS and CDR2 is FNYEAQ. In DNA, the CDR3 is TGTGCCAGCAGCTTTGGACGTACTAGCGGGAGTTTTTTTACAGATACGCAGTATTTT. Protein sequence: CASSFGRTSGSFFTDTQYF.

The chain uses TRBV5-4 and TRBJ2-7, with 13 positions matching TRBD2. This CDR3 has 15 amino acids. V was pared by 4 bases and J by 4 bases, with 5 bases of the junction left unmatched. Germline lookup yields CDR1 SGHNT and CDR2 YYREEE (reference sequence). The DNA for the CDR3 is TGTGCCAGCAGCCCCGGGACTAGCGGGGTGTACGAGCAGTACTTC. It is translated as CASSPGTSGVYEQYF.